A selection of T cell receptor beta chains follows, all from one sample in a study of persistence of HIV-infected CD4 T cells. The protocol was immunoSEQ multiplex PCR, while the TCRdb copy is restricted to in-frame clones and leaves out a portion. The data show 30,000 to 45,000 clones, with roughly four fifths seen just once and roughly 0.97% held by the top ten. No cognate antigen is known for these TCRs. The sample here was cultured CD4+ T cells from PBMCs, taken from a patient who received antiretroviral therapy. Receptors were obtained from an adult with HIV. The donor label of this sample is uncertain. CDR3s include the opening cysteine and the closing phenylalanine or tryptophan. D genes are given only for firm matches. Only part of the rows carry a size: once, few, many, or a class if the clone is expanded.

TRBJ1-1	.	TRBV9	.	CASSVEGLGDGEAFF	TGTGCCAGCAGCGTAGAAGGGTTGGGAGACGGTGAAGCTTTCTTT
TRBJ2-7	.	TRBV10-2	.	CASKGEVASYEQYF	TGCGCCAGCAAGGGGGAGGTCGCCTCCTACGAGCAGTACTTC
TRBJ1-1	.	TRBV5-1	.	CASSPTETANTEAFF	TGCGCCAGCAGCCCCACTGAGACAGCGAACACTGAAGCTTTCTTT
TRBJ2-2	.	TRBV3-1/TRBV3-2	.	CASSQGVGPNTGELFF	TGTGCCAGCAGCCAAGGGGTTGGCCCGAACACCGGGGAGCTGTTTTTT
TRBJ2-3	.	TRBV7-9	once	CASSFTLGDTQYF	TGTGCCAGCAGCTTTACCTTGGGCGATACGCAGTATTTT
TRBJ2-4	TRBD2	TRBV28	.	CASSLRAGVGNIQYF	TGTGCCAGCAGTTTACGGGCGGGGGTCGGAAACATTCAGTACTTC
TRBJ1-1	.	TRBV3-1/TRBV3-2	.	CASSQRSMNTEAFF	TGTGCCAGCAGCCAACGTTCTATGAACACTGAAGCTTTCTTT
TRBJ2-1	TRBD2	TRBV5-1	.	CASSLAGGGYSNEQFF	TGCGCCAGCAGCTTAGCGGGCGGGGGTTATTCCAATGAGCAGTTCTTC
TRBJ1-1	.	TRBV2	.	CASSEGRTANTEAFF	TGTGCCAGCAGTGAAGGGAGGACAGCGAACACTGAAGCTTTCTTT
TRBJ2-2	.	TRBV15	few	CATSRETGELFF	TGTGCCACCAGCAGAGAGACCGGGGAGCTGTTTTTT
TRBJ2-6	.	TRBV29-1	.	CSVLGHKILGANVLTF	TGCAGCGTGCTGGGACATAAGATCCTTGGGGCCAACGTCCTGACTTTC